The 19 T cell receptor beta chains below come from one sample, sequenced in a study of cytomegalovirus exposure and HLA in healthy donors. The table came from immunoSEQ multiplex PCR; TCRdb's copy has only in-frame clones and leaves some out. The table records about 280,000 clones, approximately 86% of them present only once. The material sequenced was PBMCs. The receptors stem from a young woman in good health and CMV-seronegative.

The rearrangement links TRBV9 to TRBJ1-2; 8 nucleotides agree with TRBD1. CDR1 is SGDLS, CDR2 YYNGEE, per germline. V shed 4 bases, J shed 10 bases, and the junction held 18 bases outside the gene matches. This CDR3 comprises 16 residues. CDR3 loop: CASSPSSRDRNSDYTF. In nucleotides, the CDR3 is TGTGCCAGCAGCCCATCCTCCCGGGACAGGAATAGTGACTACACCTTC.

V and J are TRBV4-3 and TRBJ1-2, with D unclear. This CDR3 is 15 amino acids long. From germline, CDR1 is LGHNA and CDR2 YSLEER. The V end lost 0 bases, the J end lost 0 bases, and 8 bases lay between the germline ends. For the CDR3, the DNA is TGCGCCAGCAGCCAAGAGGGCAGGACTAACTATGGCTACACCTTC. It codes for CASSQEGRTNYGYTF.

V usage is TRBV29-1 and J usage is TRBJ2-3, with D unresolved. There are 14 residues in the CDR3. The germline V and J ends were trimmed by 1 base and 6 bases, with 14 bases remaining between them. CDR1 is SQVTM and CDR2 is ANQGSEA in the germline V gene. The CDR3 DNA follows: TGCAGCGTTGAAGCCCCCAAAGCCACCGATACGCAGTATTTT. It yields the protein CSVEAPKATDTQYF.

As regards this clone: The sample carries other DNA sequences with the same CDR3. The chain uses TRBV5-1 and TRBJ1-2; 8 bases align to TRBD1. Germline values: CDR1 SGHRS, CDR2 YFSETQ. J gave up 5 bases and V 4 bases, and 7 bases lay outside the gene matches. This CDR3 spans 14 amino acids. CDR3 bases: TGCGCCAGCAGCCTAGGACAGGGTGATTATGGCTACACCTTC. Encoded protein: CASSLGQGDYGYTF.

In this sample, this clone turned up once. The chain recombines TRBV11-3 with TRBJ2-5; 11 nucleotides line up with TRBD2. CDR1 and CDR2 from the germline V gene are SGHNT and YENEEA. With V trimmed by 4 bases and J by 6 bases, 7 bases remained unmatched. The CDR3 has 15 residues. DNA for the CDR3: TGTGCCAGCAGCTCCCCAGCTAGCGGGAGGCAGACCCAGTACTTC. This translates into CASSSPASGRQTQYF.

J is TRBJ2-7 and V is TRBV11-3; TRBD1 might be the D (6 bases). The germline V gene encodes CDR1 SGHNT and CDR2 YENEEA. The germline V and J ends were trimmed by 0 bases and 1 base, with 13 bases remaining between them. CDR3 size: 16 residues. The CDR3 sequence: CASSLDQGRGSYEQYF. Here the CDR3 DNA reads TGTGCCAGCAGCTTAGATCAGGGGAGAGGGTCCTACGAGCAGTACTTC.

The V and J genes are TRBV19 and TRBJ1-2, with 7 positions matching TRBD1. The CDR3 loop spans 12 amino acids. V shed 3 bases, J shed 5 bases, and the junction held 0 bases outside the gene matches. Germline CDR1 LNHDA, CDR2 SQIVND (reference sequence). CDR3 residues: CASSMTGYGYTF. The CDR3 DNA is TGTGCCAGTAGTATGACAGGGTATGGCTACACCTTC.

CDR3 bases: TGTGCCAGCAGCGTGGGACGACTGGGACAGGACAACTATGGCTACACCTTC. Translating gives CASSVGRLGQDNYGYTF. This chain links TRBV9 with TRBJ1-2; 8 positions agree with TRBD1. Trimming took 2 bases from V and 2 from J; bases not matched to a gene: 11. The length of the CDR3 is 17 residues. Looked up from germline, CDR1 is SGDLS and CDR2 is YYNGEE.

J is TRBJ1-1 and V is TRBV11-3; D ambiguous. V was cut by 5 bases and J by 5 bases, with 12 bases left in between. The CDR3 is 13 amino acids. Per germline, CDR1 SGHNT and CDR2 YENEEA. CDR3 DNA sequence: TGTGCCAGCAGCCTTAACCCCGGGACTGAAGCTTTCTTT. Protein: CASSLNPGTEAFF.

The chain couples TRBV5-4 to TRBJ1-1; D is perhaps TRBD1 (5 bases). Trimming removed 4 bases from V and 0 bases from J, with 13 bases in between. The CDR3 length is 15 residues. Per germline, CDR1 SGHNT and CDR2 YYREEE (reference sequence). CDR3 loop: CASSPLGGVNTEAFF. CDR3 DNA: TGTGCCAGCAGCCCACTGGGGGGGGTGAACACTGAAGCTTTCTTT.

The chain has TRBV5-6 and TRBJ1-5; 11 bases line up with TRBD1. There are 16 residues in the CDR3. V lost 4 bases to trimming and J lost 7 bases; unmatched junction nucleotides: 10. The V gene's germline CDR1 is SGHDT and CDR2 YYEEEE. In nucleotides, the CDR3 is TGTGCCAGCAGCAAAGGACAGGGGGCTCTTAGGCAGCCCCAGCATTTT. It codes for CASSKGQGALRQPQHF.

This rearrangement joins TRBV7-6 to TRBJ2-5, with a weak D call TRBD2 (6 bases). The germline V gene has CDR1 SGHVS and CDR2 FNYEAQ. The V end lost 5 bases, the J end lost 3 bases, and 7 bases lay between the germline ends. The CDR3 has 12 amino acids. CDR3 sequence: CASSRGEETQYF. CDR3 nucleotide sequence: TGTGCCAGCAGCCGCGGGGAAGAGACCCAGTACTTC.

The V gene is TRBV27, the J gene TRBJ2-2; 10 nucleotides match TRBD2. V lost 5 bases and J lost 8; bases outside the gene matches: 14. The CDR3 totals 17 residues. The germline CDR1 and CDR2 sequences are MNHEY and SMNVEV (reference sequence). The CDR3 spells CASSPYGLTSGPGELFF. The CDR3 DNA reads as TGTGCCAGCAGTCCCTATGGGCTGACTAGCGGGCCTGGGGAGCTGTTTTTT.

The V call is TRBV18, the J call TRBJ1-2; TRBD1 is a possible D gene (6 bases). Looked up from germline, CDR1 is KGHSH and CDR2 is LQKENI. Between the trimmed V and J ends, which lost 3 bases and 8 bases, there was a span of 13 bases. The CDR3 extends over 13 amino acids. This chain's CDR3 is CASSPQGNRGYTF. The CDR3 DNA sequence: TGTGCCAGCTCACCCCAGGGGAACAGAGGCTACACCTTC.

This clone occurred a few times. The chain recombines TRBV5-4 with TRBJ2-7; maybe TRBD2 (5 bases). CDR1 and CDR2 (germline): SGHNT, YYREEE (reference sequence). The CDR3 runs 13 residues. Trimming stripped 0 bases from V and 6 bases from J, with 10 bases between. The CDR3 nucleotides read TGTGCCAGCAGCTTGGAGGGAGCCTCCGAGCAGTACTTC. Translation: CASSLEGASEQYF.

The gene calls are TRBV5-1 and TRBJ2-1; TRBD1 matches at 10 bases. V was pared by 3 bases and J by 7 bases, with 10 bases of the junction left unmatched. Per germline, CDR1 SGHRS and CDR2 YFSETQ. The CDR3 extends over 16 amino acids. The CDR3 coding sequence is TGCGCCAGCAGCTCGGGACAGGGGTCTGCGTGGAATGAGCAGTTCTTC. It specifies CASSSGQGSAWNEQFF.

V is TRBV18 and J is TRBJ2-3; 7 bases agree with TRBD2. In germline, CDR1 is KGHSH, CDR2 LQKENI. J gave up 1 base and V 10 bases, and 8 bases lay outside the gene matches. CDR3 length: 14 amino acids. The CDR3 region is CATKLAGGTDTQYF. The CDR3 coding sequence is TGTGCCACAAAATTGGCGGGGGGCACAGATACGCAGTATTTT.

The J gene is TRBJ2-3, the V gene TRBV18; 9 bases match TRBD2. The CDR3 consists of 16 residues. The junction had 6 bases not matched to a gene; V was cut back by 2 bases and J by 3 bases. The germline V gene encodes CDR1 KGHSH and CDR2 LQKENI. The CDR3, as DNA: TGTGCCAGCTCACCATGGCGGGGGGGCCAAACAGATACGCAGTATTTT. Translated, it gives CASSPWRGGQTDTQYF.

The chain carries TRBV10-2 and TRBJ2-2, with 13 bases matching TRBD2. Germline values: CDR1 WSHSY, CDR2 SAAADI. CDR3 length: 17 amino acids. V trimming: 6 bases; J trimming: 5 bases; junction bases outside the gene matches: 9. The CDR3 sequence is CASRPGLAGDWTGELFF. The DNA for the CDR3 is TGCGCCAGCAGACCCGGACTAGCGGGGGACTGGACCGGGGAGCTGTTTTTT.